This note documents a single T cell receptor beta chain sequence. This sample was included in a study of radiotherapy plus CTLA-4 blockade in lung cancer. With V trimmed by 8 bases and J by 3 bases, 3 bases remained unmatched. This CDR3 is 12 amino acids long. Germline CDR1 is SEHNR and CDR2 is FQNEAQ (reference sequence). TCRdb's copy holds only in-frame clones and misses some; the assay was immunoSEQ multiplex PCR. Among about 97,000 clones listed, 65% to 75% were seen once. This material consisted of peripheral blood, taken from a patient treated with radiotherapy plus ipilimumab. The origin of this receptor is a human donor with non-small cell lung cancer who had a partial response to radiotherapy plus ipilimumab. Some clones in this sample may be carry-over from other donors' samples. The J gene is TRBJ2-7, the V gene TRBV7-9, with 8 bases lining up with TRBD2. In nucleotides, the CDR3 is TGTGCCAGCGTGGGGACTAGCTACGAGCAGTACTTC. It encodes CASVGTSYEQYF.